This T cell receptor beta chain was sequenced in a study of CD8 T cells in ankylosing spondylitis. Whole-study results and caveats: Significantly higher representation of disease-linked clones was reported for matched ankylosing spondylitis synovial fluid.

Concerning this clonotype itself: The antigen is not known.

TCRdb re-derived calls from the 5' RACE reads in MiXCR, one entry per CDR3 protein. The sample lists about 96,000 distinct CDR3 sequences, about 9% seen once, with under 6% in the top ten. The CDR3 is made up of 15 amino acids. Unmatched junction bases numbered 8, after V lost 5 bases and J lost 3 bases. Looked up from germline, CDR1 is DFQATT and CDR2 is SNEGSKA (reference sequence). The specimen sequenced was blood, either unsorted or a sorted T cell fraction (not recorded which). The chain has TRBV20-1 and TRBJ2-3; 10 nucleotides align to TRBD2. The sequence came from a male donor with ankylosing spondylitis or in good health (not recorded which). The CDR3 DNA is TGCAGTGCTCTTCATACTAGCGGGGTGACAGATACGCAGTATTTT. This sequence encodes CSALHTSGVTDTQYF.